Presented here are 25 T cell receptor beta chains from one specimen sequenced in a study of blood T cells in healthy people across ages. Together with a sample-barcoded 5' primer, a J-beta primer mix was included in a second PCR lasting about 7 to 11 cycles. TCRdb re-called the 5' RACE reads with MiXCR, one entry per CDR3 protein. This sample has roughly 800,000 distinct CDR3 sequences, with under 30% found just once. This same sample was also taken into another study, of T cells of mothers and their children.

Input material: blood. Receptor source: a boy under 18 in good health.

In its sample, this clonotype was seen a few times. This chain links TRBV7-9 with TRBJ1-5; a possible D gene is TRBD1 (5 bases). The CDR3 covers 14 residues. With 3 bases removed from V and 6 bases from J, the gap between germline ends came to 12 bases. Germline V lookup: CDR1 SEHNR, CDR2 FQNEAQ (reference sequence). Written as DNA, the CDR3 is TGTGCCAGCAGCTTGAGCGGGGCGGGTCAGCCCCAGCATTTT. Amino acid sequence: CASSLSGAGQPQHF.

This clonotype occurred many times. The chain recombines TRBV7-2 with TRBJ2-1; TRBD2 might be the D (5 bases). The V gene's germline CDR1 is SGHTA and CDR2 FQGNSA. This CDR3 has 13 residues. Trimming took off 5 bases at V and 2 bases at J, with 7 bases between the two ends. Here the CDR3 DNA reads TGTGCCAGCAGCGGAGGACCCTACAATGAGCAGTTCTTC. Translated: CASSGGPYNEQFF.

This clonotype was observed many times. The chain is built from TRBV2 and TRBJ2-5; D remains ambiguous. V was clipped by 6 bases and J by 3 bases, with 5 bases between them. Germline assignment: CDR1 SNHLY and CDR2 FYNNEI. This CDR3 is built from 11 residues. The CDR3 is CASSTEETQYF. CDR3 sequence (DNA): TGTGCCAGCAGCACGGAAGAGACCCAGTACTTC.

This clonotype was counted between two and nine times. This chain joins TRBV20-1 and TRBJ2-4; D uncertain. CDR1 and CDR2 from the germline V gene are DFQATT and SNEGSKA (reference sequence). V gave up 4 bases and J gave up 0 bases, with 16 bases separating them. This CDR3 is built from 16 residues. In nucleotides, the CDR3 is TGCAGTGCTAACTTCCACAGCTCCTTAGCCAAAAACATTCAGTACTTC. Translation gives CSANFHSSLAKNIQYF.

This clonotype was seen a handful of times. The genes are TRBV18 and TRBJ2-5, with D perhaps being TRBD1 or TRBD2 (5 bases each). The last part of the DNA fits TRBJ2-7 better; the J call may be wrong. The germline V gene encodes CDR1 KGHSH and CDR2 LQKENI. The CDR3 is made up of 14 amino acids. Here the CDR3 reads CASSPPGTIYEQYF. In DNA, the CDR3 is TGTGCCAGCTCACCACCCGGGACCATTTACGAGCAGTACTTC.

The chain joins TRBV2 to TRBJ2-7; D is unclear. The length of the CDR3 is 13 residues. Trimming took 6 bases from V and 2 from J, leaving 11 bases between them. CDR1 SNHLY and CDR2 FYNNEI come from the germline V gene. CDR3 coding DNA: TGTGCCAGCAGGGGTGACACAACCTACGAGCAGTACTTC. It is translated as CASRGDTTYEQYF.

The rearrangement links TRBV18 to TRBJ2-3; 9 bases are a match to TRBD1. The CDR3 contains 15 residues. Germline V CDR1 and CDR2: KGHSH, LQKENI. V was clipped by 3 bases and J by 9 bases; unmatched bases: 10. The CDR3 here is CASSPGRTGVKTQYF. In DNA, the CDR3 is TGTGCCAGCTCACCGGGGAGGACAGGGGTTAAGACGCAGTATTTT.

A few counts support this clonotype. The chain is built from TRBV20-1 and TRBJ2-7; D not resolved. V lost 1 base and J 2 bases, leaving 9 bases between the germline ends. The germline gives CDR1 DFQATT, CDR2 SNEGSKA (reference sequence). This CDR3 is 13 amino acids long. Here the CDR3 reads CSARVVWAYEQYF. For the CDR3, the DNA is TGCAGTGCTAGAGTGGTCTGGGCCTACGAGCAGTACTTC.

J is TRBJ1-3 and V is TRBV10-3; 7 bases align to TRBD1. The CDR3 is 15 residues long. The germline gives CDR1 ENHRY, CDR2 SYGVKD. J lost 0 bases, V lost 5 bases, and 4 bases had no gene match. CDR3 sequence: CAISQGQSSGNTIYF. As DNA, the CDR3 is TGTGCCATCAGTCAGGGACAGAGCTCTGGAAACACCATATATTTT.

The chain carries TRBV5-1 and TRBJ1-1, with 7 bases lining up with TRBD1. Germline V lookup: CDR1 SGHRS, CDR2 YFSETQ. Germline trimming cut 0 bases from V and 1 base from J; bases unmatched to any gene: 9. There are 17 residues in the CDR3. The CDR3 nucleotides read TGCGCCAGCAGCTTGGCCACCGAACAGGGGAAGAACACTGAAGCTTTCTTT. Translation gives CASSLATEQGKNTEAFF.

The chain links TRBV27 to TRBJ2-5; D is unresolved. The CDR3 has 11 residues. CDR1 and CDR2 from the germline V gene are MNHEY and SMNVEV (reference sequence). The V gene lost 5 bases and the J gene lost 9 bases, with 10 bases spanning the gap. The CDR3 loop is CASSIGAAQYF. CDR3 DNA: TGTGCCAGCAGTATCGGCGCGGCCCAGTACTTC.

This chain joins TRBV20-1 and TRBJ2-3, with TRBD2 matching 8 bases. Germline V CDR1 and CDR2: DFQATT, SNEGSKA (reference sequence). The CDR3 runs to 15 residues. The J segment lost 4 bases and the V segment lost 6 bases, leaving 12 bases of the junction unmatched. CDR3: CSAVTSGTSPDTQYF. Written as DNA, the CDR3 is TGCAGTGCCGTTACTAGCGGAACCTCACCAGATACGCAGTATTTT.

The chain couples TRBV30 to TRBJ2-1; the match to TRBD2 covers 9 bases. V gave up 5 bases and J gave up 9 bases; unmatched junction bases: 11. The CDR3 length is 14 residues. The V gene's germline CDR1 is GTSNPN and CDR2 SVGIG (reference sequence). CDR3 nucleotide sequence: TGTGCCTGGGGGAAGACTAGCGGTTCTGGTGAGCAGTTCTTC. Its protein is CAWGKTSGSGEQFF.

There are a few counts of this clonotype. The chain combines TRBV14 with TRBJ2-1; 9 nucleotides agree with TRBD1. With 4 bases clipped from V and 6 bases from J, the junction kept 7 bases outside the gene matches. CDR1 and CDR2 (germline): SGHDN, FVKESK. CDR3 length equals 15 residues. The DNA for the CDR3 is TGTGCCAGCAGCCTATACAGGGGGCGCATCAATGAGCAGTTCTTC. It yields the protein CASSLYRGRINEQFF. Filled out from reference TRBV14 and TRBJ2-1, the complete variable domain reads EAGVTQFPSHSVIEKGQTVTLRCDPISGHDNLYWYRRVMGKEIKFLLHFVKESKQDESGMPNNRFLAERTGGTYSTLKVQPAELEDSGVYFCASSLYRGRINEQFFGPGTRLTVL.

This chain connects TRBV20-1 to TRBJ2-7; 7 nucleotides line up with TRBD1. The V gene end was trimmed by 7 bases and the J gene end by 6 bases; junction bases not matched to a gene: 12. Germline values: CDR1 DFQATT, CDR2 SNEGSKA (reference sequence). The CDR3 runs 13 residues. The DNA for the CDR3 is TGCAGTGGCAGTCAGGGGGAGTGGGGCGAGCAGTACTTC. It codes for CSGSQGEWGEQYF.

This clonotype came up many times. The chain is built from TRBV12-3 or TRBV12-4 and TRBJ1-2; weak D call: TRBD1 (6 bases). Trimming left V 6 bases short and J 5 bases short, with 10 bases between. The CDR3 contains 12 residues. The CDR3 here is CASRWGAYGYTF. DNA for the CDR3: TGTGCCAGCAGGTGGGGGGCGTATGGCTACACCTTC.

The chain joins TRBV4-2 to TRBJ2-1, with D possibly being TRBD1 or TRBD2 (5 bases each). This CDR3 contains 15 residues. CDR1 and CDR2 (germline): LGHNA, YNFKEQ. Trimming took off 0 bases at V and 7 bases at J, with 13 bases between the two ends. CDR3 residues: CASSQDWGWSNEQFF. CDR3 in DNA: TGTGCCAGCAGCCAAGACTGGGGGTGGAGTAATGAGCAGTTCTTC.

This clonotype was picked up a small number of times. CDR3 coding DNA: TGTGCCAGCACCAAACCCACTGGACAGGCCGAGCAGTACTTC. Translation: CASTKPTGQAEQYF. V is TRBV28 and J is TRBJ2-1; 7 bases are a match to TRBD1. Gene TRBJ2-7 matches the end of the DNA better, so the J call may be wrong. The CDR3 runs 14 residues. CDR1 and CDR2 from the germline V gene are MDHEN and SYDVKM.

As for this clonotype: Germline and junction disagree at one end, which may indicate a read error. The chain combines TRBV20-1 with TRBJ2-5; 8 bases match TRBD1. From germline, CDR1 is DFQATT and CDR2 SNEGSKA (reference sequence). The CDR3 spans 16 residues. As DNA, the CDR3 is TGCAGTGCTAGAGCGGGCGACAGGGGCCGCTTGGAGACCCATTACTTC. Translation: CSARAGDRGRLETHYF.

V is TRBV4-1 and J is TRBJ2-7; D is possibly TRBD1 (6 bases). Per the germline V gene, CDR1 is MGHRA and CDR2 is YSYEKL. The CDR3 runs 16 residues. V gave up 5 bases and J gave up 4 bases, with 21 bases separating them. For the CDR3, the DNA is TGCGCCAGCAGCTTAGGGGCCCGGCAGGACAGTTACGAGCAGTACTTC. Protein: CASSLGARQDSYEQYF.

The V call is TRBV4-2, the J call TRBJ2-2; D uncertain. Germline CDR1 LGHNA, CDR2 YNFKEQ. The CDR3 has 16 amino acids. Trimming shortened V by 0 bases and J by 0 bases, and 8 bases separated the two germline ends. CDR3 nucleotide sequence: TGTGCCAGCAGCCAAGAAAGGGCTCCGAACACCGGGGAGCTGTTTTTT. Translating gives CASSQERAPNTGELFF.

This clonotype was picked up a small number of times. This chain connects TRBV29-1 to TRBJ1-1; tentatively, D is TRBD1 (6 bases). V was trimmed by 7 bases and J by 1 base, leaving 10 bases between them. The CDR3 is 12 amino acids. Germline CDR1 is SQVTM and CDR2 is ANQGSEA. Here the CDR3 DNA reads TGCAGCGGCGCGGGACAGAACACTGAAGCTTTCTTT. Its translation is CSGAGQNTEAFF. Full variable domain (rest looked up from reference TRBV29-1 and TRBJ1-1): SAVISQKPSRDICQRGTSLTIQCQVDSQVTMMFWYRQQPGQSLTLIATANQGSEATYESGFVIDKFPISRPNLTFSTLTVSNMSPEDSSIYLCSGAGQNTEAFFGQGTRLTVV.

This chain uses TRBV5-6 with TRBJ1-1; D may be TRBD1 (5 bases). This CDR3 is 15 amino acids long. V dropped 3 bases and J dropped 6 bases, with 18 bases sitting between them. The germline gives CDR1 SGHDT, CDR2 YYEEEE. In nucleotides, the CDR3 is TGTGCCAGCAGCTCCATGGGGAACAGGCTCCCTGAAGCTTTCTTT. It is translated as CASSSMGNRLPEAFF.

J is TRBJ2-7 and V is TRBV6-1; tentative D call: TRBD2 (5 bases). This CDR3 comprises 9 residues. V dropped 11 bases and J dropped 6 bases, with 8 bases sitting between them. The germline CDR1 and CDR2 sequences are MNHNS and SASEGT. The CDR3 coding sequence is TGTGCCGCCGCGGGCGAGCAGTACTTC. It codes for CAAAGEQYF.

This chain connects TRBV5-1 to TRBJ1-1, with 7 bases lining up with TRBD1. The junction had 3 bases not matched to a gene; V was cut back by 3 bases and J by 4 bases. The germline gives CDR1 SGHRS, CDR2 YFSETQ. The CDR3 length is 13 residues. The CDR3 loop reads CASSSGGTTEAFF. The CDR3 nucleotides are TGCGCCAGCAGCTCAGGGGGAACCACTGAAGCTTTCTTT.